The rows below give T cell receptor beta chains drawn from one sample of a study of T cell repertoires in cytomegalovirus infection. TCRdb re-called the reads through MiXCR, storing one row per CDR3 protein. Here the sample spans hundreds of thousands of distinct CDR3 sequences, under 40% being singletons. The sequenced sample was PBMCs. Receptors originate from a human donor in good health (CMV status not recorded). Some clones in this sample may be carry-over from other donors' samples. CDR3s include the opening cysteine and the closing phenylalanine or tryptophan. Clone size, where shown, is once, few, many, or a class for clones that have expanded.

clone_size	v_call	j_call	cdr3_aa
-	TRBV29-1	TRBJ1-1	CSVARGITEAFF
-	TRBV27	TRBJ2-1	CASSPPLGYYNEQFF
-	TRBV29-1	TRBJ1-4	CSANAEKLFF
-	TRBV5-6	TRBJ2-7	CASSLAGNPYEQYF
-	TRBV7-9	TRBJ2-7	CASSLATGIGHEQYF
many	TRBV7-6	TRBJ1-2	CASSLAPSPARGYTF
-	TRBV7-2	TRBJ2-2	CASSPQGQKTGELFF
-	TRBV28	TRBJ2-7	CASSDPRRLSYEQYF
few	TRBV19	TRBJ2-6	CASCESGANVLTF
-	TRBV28	TRBJ1-1	CATGTTNTEAFF